The present entry profiles one T cell receptor (beta chain) with its context. The antigen is not known. The source material, RNA transcripts, was used to amplify TCR beta CDR3 regions. An initial round of RT-PCR targeting the TCR CDR3 relied on the HTBI primer set. A single record per CDR3 protein comes from TCRdb applying MiXCR to the multiplex PCR reads. The repertoire includes over 500,000 distinct CDR3 sequences, over 35% of them detected once, and around two fifths sits in the top ten. CDR3 size: 11 residues. The germline CDR1 and CDR2 sequences are LNHDA and SQIVND (reference sequence). V lost 8 bases, J lost 1 base, and 5 bases lay in between. Lactation, pregnancy, other autoimmune disease or uncontrolled infection led to exclusion of patients. The data were taken from a study of T cells in Graves' hyperthyroidism and ophthalmopathy. Points from the study as a whole: Ophthalmopathy could be told apart from stable hyperthyroidism with a 13 V-J model. Ophthalmopathy, which appeared later, was predicted by the model a median approximately six months before onset. Expanded thyroid clonotypes (above 0.001) were mostly also found in blood.

The chain is built from TRBV19 and TRBJ1-1; no clear D. Sequenced sample: peripheral blood or thyroid tissue (not recorded which). This clonotype was sampled from an adult woman with Graves' disease, either hyperthyroidism or ophthalmopathy (not recorded which). This CDR3 is CASGRNTEAFF. CDR3 in DNA: TGTGCCAGTGGGAGGAACACTGAAGCTTTCTTT. The complete variable domain, with remaining parts taken from reference TRBV19 and TRBJ1-1, reads DGGITQSPKYLFRKEGQNVTLSCEQNLNHDAMYWYRQDPGQGLRLIYYSQIVNDFQKGDIAEGYSVSREKKESFPLTVTSAQKNPTAFYLCASGRNTEAFFGQGTRLTVV.